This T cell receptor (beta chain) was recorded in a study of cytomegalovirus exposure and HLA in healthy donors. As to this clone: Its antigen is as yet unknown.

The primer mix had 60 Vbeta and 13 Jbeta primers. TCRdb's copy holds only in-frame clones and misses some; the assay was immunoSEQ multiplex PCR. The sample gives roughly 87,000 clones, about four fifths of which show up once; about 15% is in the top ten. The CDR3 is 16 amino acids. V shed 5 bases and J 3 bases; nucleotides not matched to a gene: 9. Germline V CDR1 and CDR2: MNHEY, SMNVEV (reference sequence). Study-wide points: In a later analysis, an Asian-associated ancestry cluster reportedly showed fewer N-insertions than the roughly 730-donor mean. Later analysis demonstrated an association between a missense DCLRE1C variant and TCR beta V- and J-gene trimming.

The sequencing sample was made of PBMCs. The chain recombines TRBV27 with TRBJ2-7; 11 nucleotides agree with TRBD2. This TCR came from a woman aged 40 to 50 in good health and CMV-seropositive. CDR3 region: CASSQGSGRALYEQYF. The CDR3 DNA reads TGTGCCAGCAGTCAAGGTAGCGGGAGGGCCCTCTACGAGCAGTACTTC.